A selection of T cell receptor beta chains follows, all from one sample in a study of T cell responses to AZD1222 COVID-19 vaccine. Here immunoSEQ multiplex PCR was the method, and the copy in TCRdb shows in-frame clones only, minus some. The data hold around 25,000 clones, with about nine tenths observed a single time. Here the sequenced sample was peripheral blood, taken 28 days after the second AZD1222 dose. These receptors were obtained from an adult who received the AZD1222 COVID-19 vaccine. CDR3s include the opening cysteine and the closing phenylalanine or tryptophan. D genes are given only for firm matches. The size entry is marked missing in some rows and otherwise reads once, few, many or a size class.

J gene: TRBJ1-6; clone size: -; D gene: -; V gene: TRBV25-1; CDR3 DNA: TGTGCCAGCAGTGAAAGGTATAATTCACCCCTCCACTTT; CDR3 protein: CASSERYNSPLHF
J gene: TRBJ2-3; clone size: once; D gene: -; V gene: TRBV5-8; CDR3 DNA: TGTGCCAGCAATGGCGAGAGTACAGATACGCAGTATTTT; CDR3 protein: CASNGESTDTQYF
J gene: TRBJ2-3; clone size: -; D gene: TRBD2; V gene: TRBV11-2; CDR3 DNA: TGTGCCAGCAGCTTGGGAGGGGAAGATACGCAGTATTTT; CDR3 protein: CASSLGGEDTQYF
J gene: TRBJ2-7; clone size: -; D gene: TRBD1; V gene: TRBV6-1; CDR3 DNA: TGTGCCAGCAGTGAATCACCGGGACAGGGTGACGATGAGCAGTACTTC; CDR3 protein: CASSESPGQGDDEQYF
J gene: TRBJ1-3; clone size: -; D gene: -; V gene: TRBV7-6; CDR3 DNA: TGTGCCAGCAGCTTAGCGGACAGTCTAGCGGGAAACACCATATATTTT; CDR3 protein: CASSLADSLAGNTIYF
J gene: TRBJ2-7; clone size: -; D gene: -; V gene: TRBV2; CDR3 DNA: TGTGCCGTCAATGGGGTAAAAAGCGTCTCCCCGTACGAGCAGTACTTC; CDR3 protein: CAVNGVKSVSPYEQYF
J gene: TRBJ1-1; clone size: -; D gene: -; V gene: TRBV7-8; CDR3 DNA: TGTGCCAGCAGCTTAGCCGATATCCTGAACACTGAAGCTTTCTTT; CDR3 protein: CASSLADILNTEAFF
J gene: TRBJ1-2; clone size: once; D gene: -; V gene: TRBV29-1; CDR3 DNA: TGCAGCGTTGTAGGTCAGGGTCGTGCCTATGGCTACACCTTC; CDR3 protein: CSVVGQGRAYGYTF
J gene: TRBJ2-2; clone size: -; D gene: -; V gene: TRBV2; CDR3 DNA: TGTGCCAGCAGTGAATACCGGGAGCTGTTTTTT; CDR3 protein: CASSEYRELFF
J gene: TRBJ2-1; clone size: -; D gene: -; V gene: TRBV7-2; CDR3 DNA: TGTGCCAGCAGCTTCTACGTATACAATGAGCAGTTCTTC; CDR3 protein: CASSFYVYNEQFF
J gene: TRBJ2-3; clone size: -; D gene: -; V gene: TRBV24-1; CDR3 DNA: TGTGCCACCAGTGCCCTTGAACAGGGCACAGATACGCAGTATTTT; CDR3 protein: CATSALEQGTDTQYF
J gene: TRBJ1-3; clone size: -; D gene: -; V gene: TRBV4-1; CDR3 DNA: TGCGCCAGCAGCCAAGACAGACGAGGGTCTGGAAACACCATATATTTT; CDR3 protein: CASSQDRRGSGNTIYF
J gene: TRBJ2-5; clone size: -; D gene: -; V gene: TRBV30; CDR3 DNA: TGTGCCTGGGCACAGGGATACGAGACCCAGTACTTC; CDR3 protein: CAWAQGYETQYF
J gene: TRBJ2-1; clone size: -; D gene: -; V gene: TRBV30; CDR3 DNA: TGTGCCTGGAGGAGAGCGGGTAGCTCTAATGAGCAGTTCTTC; CDR3 protein: CAWRRAGSSNEQFF
J gene: TRBJ1-1; clone size: few; D gene: -; V gene: TRBV27; CDR3 DNA: TGTGCCAGCAGTATCGACAGAAACACTGAAGCTTTCTTT; CDR3 protein: CASSIDRNTEAFF
J gene: TRBJ1-3; clone size: -; D gene: TRBD1; V gene: TRBV7-9; CDR3 DNA: TGTGCCAGCAGCCCCGGGACAGCTGGAAACACCATATATTTT; CDR3 protein: CASSPGTAGNTIYF
J gene: TRBJ2-7; clone size: few; D gene: TRBD1; V gene: TRBV28; CDR3 DNA: TGTGCCAGCAGAACGCAGGGTGGGGACAGGGGGTACTTC; CDR3 protein: CASRTQGGDRGYF
J gene: TRBJ2-1; clone size: -; D gene: -; V gene: TRBV11-2; CDR3 DNA: TGTGCCAGTCAACAGGGCAGGGTAAGGAATGAGCAGTTCTTC; CDR3 protein: CASQQGRVRNEQFF
J gene: TRBJ2-7; clone size: -; D gene: -; V gene: TRBV10-3; CDR3 DNA: TGTGCCATCAAGCAGACAGGAAGCTCCTACGAGCAGTACTTC; CDR3 protein: CAIKQTGSSYEQYF
J gene: TRBJ1-5; clone size: -; D gene: -; V gene: TRBV6-9; CDR3 DNA: TGTGCCAGCAGTTATGACAGCAATCAGCCCCAGCATTTT; CDR3 protein: CASSYDSNQPQHF
J gene: TRBJ2-3; clone size: -; D gene: -; V gene: TRBV7-6; CDR3 DNA: TGTGCCAGCAGCTCTTTTGCGCGGGGCACAGATACGCAGTATTTT; CDR3 protein: CASSSFARGTDTQYF
J gene: TRBJ2-5; clone size: -; D gene: -; V gene: TRBV11-2; CDR3 DNA: TGTGCCAGCAGCCCCCGGGAGGAGACCCAGTACTTC; CDR3 protein: CASSPREETQYF
J gene: TRBJ2-3; clone size: -; D gene: -; V gene: TRBV28; CDR3 DNA: TGTGCCAGCAGCCCCACAAGAGGTGATACGCAGTATTTT; CDR3 protein: CASSPTRGDTQYF
J gene: TRBJ2-3; clone size: -; D gene: -; V gene: TRBV19; CDR3 DNA: TGTGCCAGTAGTTTACTAGATAGCACAGATACGCAGTATTTT; CDR3 protein: CASSLLDSTDTQYF
J gene: TRBJ1-6; clone size: few; D gene: -; V gene: TRBV7-9; CDR3 DNA: TGTGCCAGCAGCTTCGGGACTTGGGATTCACCCCTCCACTTT; CDR3 protein: CASSFGTWDSPLHF
J gene: TRBJ2-2; clone size: -; D gene: -; V gene: TRBV9; CDR3 DNA: TGTGCCAGCAGCGTAGCGTACAGGGCGGATTTCACCGGGGAGCTGTTTTTT; CDR3 protein: CASSVAYRADFTGELFF
J gene: TRBJ1-2; clone size: -; D gene: -; V gene: TRBV19; CDR3 DNA: TGTGCCAGTAGTATGAGGGAGCGCCTCGGTGGCTACACCTTC; CDR3 protein: CASSMRERLGGYTF
J gene: TRBJ2-2; clone size: -; D gene: TRBD2; V gene: TRBV19; CDR3 DNA: TGTGCCAGTACCCCGGGACTAGCGGGAGGAGTTTGGACCGGGGAGCTGTTTTTT; CDR3 protein: CASTPGLAGGVWTGELFF
J gene: TRBJ2-3; clone size: -; D gene: -; V gene: TRBV19; CDR3 DNA: TGTGCCAGTAGTGTACTAGATACGCAGTATTTT; CDR3 protein: CASSVLDTQYF
J gene: TRBJ2-7; clone size: -; D gene: -; V gene: TRBV5-1; CDR3 DNA: TGCGCCAGCAGCTTGTTGGAGGGGTCCTCCTACGAGCAGTACTTC; CDR3 protein: CASSLLEGSSYEQYF
J gene: TRBJ2-7; clone size: -; D gene: TRBD1; V gene: TRBV5-1; CDR3 DNA: TGCGCCAGCAGCTTCACGTCGACAGGGGGCGACGAGCAGTACTTC; CDR3 protein: CASSFTSTGGDEQYF
J gene: TRBJ1-6; clone size: -; D gene: -; V gene: TRBV9; CDR3 DNA: TGTGCCAGCAGCGTAGCTGAGGGGCTTAATTCACCCCTCCACTTT; CDR3 protein: CASSVAEGLNSPLHF
J gene: TRBJ1-2; clone size: few; D gene: TRBD1; V gene: TRBV5-1; CDR3 DNA: TGCGCCAGCAGCCCCGACAGGGCGAGAGGCTACACCTTC; CDR3 protein: CASSPDRARGYTF
J gene: TRBJ1-5; clone size: -; D gene: TRBD1; V gene: TRBV15; CDR3 DNA: TGTGCCACCAGCAGGGACAGGGCGAAACAGCCCCAGCATTTT; CDR3 protein: CATSRDRAKQPQHF
J gene: TRBJ2-7; clone size: -; D gene: -; V gene: TRBV29-1; CDR3 DNA: TGCAGCGTTGCCCGTGACAGCGATATCTACGAGCAGTACTTC; CDR3 protein: CSVARDSDIYEQYF
J gene: TRBJ2-4; clone size: -; D gene: -; V gene: TRBV30; CDR3 DNA: TGTGCCTGGAGTGTACATGCAGCCAAAAACATTCAGTACTTC; CDR3 protein: CAWSVHAAKNIQYF
J gene: TRBJ2-3; clone size: -; D gene: -; V gene: TRBV30; CDR3 DNA: TGTGCCTGGACCGCGACAGGAGCAGATACGCAGTATTTT; CDR3 protein: CAWTATGADTQYF
J gene: TRBJ2-5; clone size: -; D gene: -; V gene: TRBV29-1; CDR3 DNA: TGCAGCCCTACGGGGTCGAACGAAGAGACCCAGTACTTC; CDR3 protein: CSPTGSNEETQYF
J gene: TRBJ2-6; clone size: -; D gene: -; V gene: TRBV27; CDR3 DNA: TGTGCCAGCAGTCTTTCCCACATCTCCTCCAACGTCCTGACTTTC; CDR3 protein: CASSLSHISSNVLTF
J gene: TRBJ1-1; clone size: -; D gene: -; V gene: TRBV7-9; CDR3 DNA: TGTGCCAGCAGCGCTATCCCGACAGGAGACACTGAAGCTTTCTTT; CDR3 protein: CASSAIPTGDTEAFF